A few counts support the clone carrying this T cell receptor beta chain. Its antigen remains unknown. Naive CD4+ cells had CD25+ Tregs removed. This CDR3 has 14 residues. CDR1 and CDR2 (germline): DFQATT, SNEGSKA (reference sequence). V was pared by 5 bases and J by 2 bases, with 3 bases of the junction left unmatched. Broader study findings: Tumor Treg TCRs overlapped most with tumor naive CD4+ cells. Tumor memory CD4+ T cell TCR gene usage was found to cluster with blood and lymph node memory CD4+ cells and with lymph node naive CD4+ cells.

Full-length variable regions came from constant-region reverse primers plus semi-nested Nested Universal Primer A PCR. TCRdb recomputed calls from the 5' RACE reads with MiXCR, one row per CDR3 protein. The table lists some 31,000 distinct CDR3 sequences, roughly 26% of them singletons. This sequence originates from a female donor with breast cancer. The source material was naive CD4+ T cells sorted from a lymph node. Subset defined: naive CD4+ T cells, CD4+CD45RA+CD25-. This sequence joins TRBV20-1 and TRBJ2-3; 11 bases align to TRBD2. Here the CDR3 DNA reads TGCAGTGCTCGACTAGCGGGATCCACAGATACGCAGTATTTT. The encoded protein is CSARLAGSTDTQYF.